A selection of T cell receptor beta chains follows, all from one sample in a study of vaccination and CD4 T cells after COVID-19. No antigen is known for these receptors. TCRdb processed the PCR reads anew with MiXCR; each CDR3 protein has one entry. The sample includes about 19,000 distinct CDR3 sequences, approximately 33% of them seen just once. Sequenced material: cultured CD4+ T cells from blood. These receptor sequences come from a human donor with COVID-19. Both conserved end residues are part of each CDR3. The D gene is left open where the match is weak. Size values are once, few and many counts, or a class for expanded clones, and some rows have none.

V gene	clone size	D gene	J gene	CDR3 DNA	CDR3 protein
TRBV7-2	few	NA	TRBJ1-2	TGTGCCAGCTCGTACAGGGACGGCAACTATGGCTACACCTTC	CASSYRDGNYGYTF
TRBV7-9	NA	TRBD1	TRBJ2-7	TGTGCCAGCAGCGTAGGGGGCGCGTTCTACGAGCAGTACTTC	CASSVGGAFYEQYF
TRBV14	once	NA	TRBJ2-5	TGTGCCAGCAGCCAGGCAGGGGCGGCGGCAACCCAGTACTTC	CASSQAGAAATQYF
TRBV5-4	NA	NA	TRBJ1-1	TGTGCCAGCAGCCCCCGGGGCAGGAGCATGAACACTGAAGCTTTCTTT	CASSPRGRSMNTEAFF
TRBV19	few	NA	TRBJ1-2	TGTGCCAGTAGGTCCAGGGAGGCCCTAAACTATGGCTACACCTTC	CASRSREALNYGYTF
TRBV24-1	few	NA	TRBJ1-2	TGTGCCACCAGTGATCGGGTTGGTGGCTACACCTTC	CATSDRVGGYTF
TRBV7-9	few	NA	TRBJ1-3	TGTGCCAGCAGCTTTGAAGGGTCAGGTTTCACCATATATTTT	CASSFEGSGFTIYF
TRBV27	once	NA	TRBJ2-2	TGTGCCAGCAGTTTATTAAGGGTTCCCGGGGAGCTGTTTTTT	CASSLLRVPGELFF
TRBV15	NA	NA	TRBJ1-3	TGTGCCACCAGCAGAGACGGCGGTACTGGAAACACCATATATTTT	CATSRDGGTGNTIYF
TRBV6-5	NA	NA	TRBJ1-1	TGTGCCAGCAGTTCAAAGGGGGTAGGGATGAACACTGAAGCTTTCTTT	CASSSKGVGMNTEAFF
TRBV19	NA	NA	TRBJ1-4	TGTGCCAGTAGCCTGACTGAAAAACTGTTTTTT	CASSLTEKLFF
TRBV6-1	few	NA	TRBJ2-4	TGTGCCACCTCGACCTTAGCCAAAAACATTCAGTACTTC	CATSTLAKNIQYF
TRBV2	NA	TRBD2	TRBJ2-2	TGTGCCAGCAGTGGGAGCGGGGGGCGGAACACCGGGGAGCTGTTTTTT	CASSGSGGRNTGELFF
TRBV5-1	NA	TRBD1	TRBJ2-2	TGCGCCAGCAGCCCAACAGGGGGCTCAAACACCGGGGAGCTGTTTTTT	CASSPTGGSNTGELFF
TRBV5-4	few	NA	TRBJ1-2	TGTGCCAGCAGCTTTCCCGGATACTATGGCTACACCTTC	CASSFPGYYGYTF
TRBV10-3	NA	NA	TRBJ1-5	TGTGCCATCAGTGAGTCAGGGGGTCCCAATCAGCCCCAGCATTTT	CAISESGGPNQPQHF
TRBV20-1	few	NA	TRBJ1-6	TGCAGTGCTATGAGATCGGAAAAGCTCCACTTT	CSAMRSEKLHF
TRBV5-8	NA	TRBD1	TRBJ2-7	TGTGCCAGCAGCCGCGACAGGGGACTCTACGAGCAGTACTTC	CASSRDRGLYEQYF
TRBV7-2	few	NA	TRBJ1-3	TGTGCCAGCAGGATAAGGACGAACACCATATATTTT	CASRIRTNTIYF
TRBV11-2	NA	NA	TRBJ2-2	TGTGCCAGCAGGTGGGGGACTTCGAACACCGGGGAGCTGTTTTTT	CASRWGTSNTGELFF
TRBV27	medium-sized	NA	TRBJ1-6	TGTGCCAGCAGTGGGACCAGTTCACCCCTCCACTTT	CASSGTSSPLHF
TRBV7-3	NA	TRBD1	TRBJ2-2	TGTGCCAGCACCAGGACAGGGTCGAACACCGGGGAGCTGTTTTTT	CASTRTGSNTGELFF
TRBV28	NA	NA	TRBJ2-1	TGTGCCAGCAGCTCCCTGCAGTTAGGTGAGCAGTTCTTC	CASSSLQLGEQFF
TRBV20-1	NA	NA	TRBJ1-3	TGCAGTGCGGACCTTGGAAACGCCATATATTTT	CSADLGNAIYF
TRBV5-1	NA	TRBD1	TRBJ2-3	TGCGCCAGCAGCTCGGACAGGGGCACAGATACGCAGTATTTT	CASSSDRGTDTQYF
TRBV7-9	once	TRBD2	TRBJ2-2	TGTGCCAGCAGCTTCACCGGGACTAGCGGGGGGGCTACGGGGGCCGGGGAGCTGTTTTTT	CASSFTGTSGGATGAGELFF
TRBV6-1	NA	TRBD1	TRBJ2-3	TGTGCCAGTAGTACCCGGGACAGGGGGTCCCCAGATACGCAGTATTTT	CASSTRDRGSPDTQYF